These 2 T cell receptor beta chains came from one sample sequenced in a study of T cell repertoires in cytomegalovirus infection. TCRdb passed the reads through MiXCR, listing each CDR3 protein once. This repertoire shows some 900,000 distinct CDR3 sequences, roughly 33% found once; its top ten account for under 15%. Which antigens these TCRs recognize remains unknown. This sample comprised cultured CD8+ T cells from PBMCs, obtained from culture after CMV antigen stimulation. The receptors shown here come from a human donor in good health (CMV status not recorded). Some clones in this sample may be carry-over from other donors' samples.

This clonotype was detected ten times or more. The chain has TRBV7-2 and TRBJ2-1, with D possibly being TRBD1 (5 bases). This CDR3 comprises 17 residues. Between the trimmed V and J ends, which lost 2 bases and 1 base, there was a span of 15 bases. Germline V gene lookup returns CDR1 SGHTA and CDR2 FQGNSA. The chain's CDR3 is CASSLNGQGGSYNEQFF. CDR3 nucleotides: TGTGCCAGCAGCTTAAACGGGCAGGGTGGTTCCTACAATGAGCAGTTCTTC. Full variable domain (outside the CDR3, taken from reference TRBV7-2 and TRBJ2-1): GAGVSQSPSNKVTEKGKDVELRCDPISGHTALYWYRQSLGQGLEFLIYFQGNSAPDKSGLPSDRFSAERTGGSVSTLTIQRTQQEDSAVYLCASSLNGQGGSYNEQFFGPGTRLTVL.

V gene TRBV2 combines with J gene TRBJ2-5; a weak D match, TRBD1 (5 bases). From germline, CDR1 is SNHLY and CDR2 FYNNEI. The CDR3 totals 10 residues. The V gene lost 10 bases and the J gene lost 7 bases, with 10 bases spanning the gap. The DNA for the CDR3 is TGTGCCACCGCTAGGGGGACCCAGTACTTC. Amino acids: CATARGTQYF.